This TCR beta chain was recorded in a study of CDR3 diversity in severe acne. A single record per CDR3 protein comes from TCRdb applying MiXCR to the PCR reads. Seen here are tens of thousands of distinct CDR3 sequences, 45% to 65% observed once, and the top ten hold around an eighth. Losses at the gene ends were 6 bases for V and 7 bases for J; bases not matched to a gene: 8. Germline loops: CDR1 SNHLY, CDR2 FYNNEI. The CDR3 runs 13 residues. The TCR comes from a male donor in good health, without acne. The V gene is TRBV2, the J gene TRBJ2-7, with 8 bases lining up with TRBD1. The material sequenced was blood. The CDR3 sequence: CASSHDRGEEQYF. CDR3 DNA sequence: TGTGCCAGCAGCCACGACAGGGGCGAAGAGCAGTACTTC.